Here is one T cell receptor beta chain with its context. TCRdb keeps only in-frame clones here, not all; method: immunoSEQ multiplex PCR. The sample records 95,000 to 150,000 clones, about 88% being singletons. The data are from a study of control samples from healthy donors and cancer patients. Sequencing used blood. This receptor was taken from a man younger than 35 in good health.

The CDR3 loop reads CASSYPETGELFF. CDR3 DNA: TGTGCCAGCAGTTACCCGGAAACCGGGGAGCTGTTTTTT. The chain employs TRBV6-6 and TRBJ2-2; D is ambiguous. This CDR3 contains 13 residues. V dropped 2 bases and J dropped 5 bases, with 6 bases sitting between them. Per germline, CDR1 MNHNY and CDR2 SVGAGI (reference sequence).